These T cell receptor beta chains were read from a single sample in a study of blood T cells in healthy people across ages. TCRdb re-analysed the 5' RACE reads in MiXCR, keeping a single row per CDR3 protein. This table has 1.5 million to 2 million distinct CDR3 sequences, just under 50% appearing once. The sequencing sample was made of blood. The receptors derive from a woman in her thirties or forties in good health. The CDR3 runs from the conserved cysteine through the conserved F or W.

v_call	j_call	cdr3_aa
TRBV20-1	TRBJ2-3	CSARESTDTQYF
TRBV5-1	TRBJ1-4	CASSVRGRFEKLFF
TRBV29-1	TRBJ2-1	CSVEKRSSYNEQFF
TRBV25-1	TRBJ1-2	CASSAPRKGALYGYTF
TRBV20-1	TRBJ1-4	CSASSRGRNEKLFF
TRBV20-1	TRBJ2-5	CSARGLGLVGETQYF
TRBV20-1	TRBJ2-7	CSARLAGGGDEQYF
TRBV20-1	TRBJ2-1	CSANPQGRLLANEQFF
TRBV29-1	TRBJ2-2	CSGGGTNTGELFF
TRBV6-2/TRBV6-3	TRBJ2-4	CASSNYRGDIQYF
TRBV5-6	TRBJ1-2	CASSGRINYGYTF
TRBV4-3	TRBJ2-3	CASSQDYRGLAGDTDTQYF
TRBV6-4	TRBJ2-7	CASSDPHSYEQYF
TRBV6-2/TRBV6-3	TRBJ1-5	CASSYSAGGGVGNQPQHF
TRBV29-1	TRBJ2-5	CSATGQGDPQETQYF